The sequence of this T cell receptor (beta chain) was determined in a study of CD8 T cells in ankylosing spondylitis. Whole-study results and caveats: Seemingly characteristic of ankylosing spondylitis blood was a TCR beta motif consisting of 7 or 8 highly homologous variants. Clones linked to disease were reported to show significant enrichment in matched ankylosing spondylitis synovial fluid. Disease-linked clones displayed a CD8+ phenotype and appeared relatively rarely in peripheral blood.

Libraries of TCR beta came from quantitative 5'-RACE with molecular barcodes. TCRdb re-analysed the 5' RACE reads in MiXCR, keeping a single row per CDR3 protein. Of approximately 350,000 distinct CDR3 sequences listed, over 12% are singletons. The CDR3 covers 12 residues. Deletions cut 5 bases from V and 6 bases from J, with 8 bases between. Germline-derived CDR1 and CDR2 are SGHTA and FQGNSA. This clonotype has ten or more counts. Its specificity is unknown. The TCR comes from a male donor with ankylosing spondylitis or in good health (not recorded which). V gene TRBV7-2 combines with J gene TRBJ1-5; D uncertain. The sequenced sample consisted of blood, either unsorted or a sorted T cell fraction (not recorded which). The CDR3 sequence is CASSQGGQPQHF. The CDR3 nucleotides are TGTGCCAGCAGCCAAGGTGGTCAGCCCCAGCATTTT.